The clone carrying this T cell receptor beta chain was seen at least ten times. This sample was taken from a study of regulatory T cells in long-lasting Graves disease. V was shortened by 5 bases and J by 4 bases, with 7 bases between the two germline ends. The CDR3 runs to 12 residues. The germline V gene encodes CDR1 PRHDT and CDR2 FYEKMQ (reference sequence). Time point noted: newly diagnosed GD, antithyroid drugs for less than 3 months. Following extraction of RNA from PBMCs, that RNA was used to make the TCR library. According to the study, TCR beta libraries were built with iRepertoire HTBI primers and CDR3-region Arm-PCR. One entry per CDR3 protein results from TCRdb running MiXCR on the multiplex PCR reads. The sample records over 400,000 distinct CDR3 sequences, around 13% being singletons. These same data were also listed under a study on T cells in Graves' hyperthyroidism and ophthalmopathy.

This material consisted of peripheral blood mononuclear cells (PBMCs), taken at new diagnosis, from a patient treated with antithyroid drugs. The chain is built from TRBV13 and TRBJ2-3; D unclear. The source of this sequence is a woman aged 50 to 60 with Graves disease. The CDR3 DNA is TGTGCCAGCAGCCAAGTGGCAGATACGCAGTATTTT. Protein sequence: CASSQVADTQYF.